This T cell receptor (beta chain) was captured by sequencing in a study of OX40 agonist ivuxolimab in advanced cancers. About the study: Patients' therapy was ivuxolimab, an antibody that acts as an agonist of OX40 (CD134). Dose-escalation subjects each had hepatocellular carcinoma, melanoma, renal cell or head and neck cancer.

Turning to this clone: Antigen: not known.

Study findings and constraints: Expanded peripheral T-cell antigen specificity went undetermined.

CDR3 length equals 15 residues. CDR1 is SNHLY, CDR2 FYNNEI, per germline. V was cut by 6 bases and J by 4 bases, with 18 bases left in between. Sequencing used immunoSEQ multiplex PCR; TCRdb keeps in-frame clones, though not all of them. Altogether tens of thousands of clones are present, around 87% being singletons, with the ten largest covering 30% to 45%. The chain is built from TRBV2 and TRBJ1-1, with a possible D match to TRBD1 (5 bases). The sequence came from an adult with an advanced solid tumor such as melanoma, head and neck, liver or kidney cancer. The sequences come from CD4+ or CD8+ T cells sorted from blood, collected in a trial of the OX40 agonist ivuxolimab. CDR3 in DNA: TGTGCCAGCAGCTTTGGGATCCTAGGGACCACTGAAGCTTTCTTT. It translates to CASSFGILGTTEAFF. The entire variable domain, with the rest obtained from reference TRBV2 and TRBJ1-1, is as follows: EPEVTQTPSHQVTQMGQEVILRCVPISNHLYFYWYRQILGQKVEFLVSFYNNEISEKSEIFDDQFSVERPDGSNFTLKIRSTKLEDSAMYFCASSFGILGTTEAFFGQGTRLTVV.